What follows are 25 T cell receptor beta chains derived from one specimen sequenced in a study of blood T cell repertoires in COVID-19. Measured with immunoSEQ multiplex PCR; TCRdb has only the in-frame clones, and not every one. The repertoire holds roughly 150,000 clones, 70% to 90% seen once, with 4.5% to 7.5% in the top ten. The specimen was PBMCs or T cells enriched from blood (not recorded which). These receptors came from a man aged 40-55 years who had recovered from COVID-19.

The CDR3 DNA sequence: TGTGCCAGCAGCGTAGGAGCAACAGATACGCAGTATTTT. Its protein is CASSVGATDTQYF. V is TRBV9 and J is TRBJ2-3; no clear D gene. The CDR3 consists of 13 residues. V was pared by 0 bases and J by 3 bases, with 5 bases between. Germline CDR1 reads SGDLS; CDR2 reads YYNGEE.

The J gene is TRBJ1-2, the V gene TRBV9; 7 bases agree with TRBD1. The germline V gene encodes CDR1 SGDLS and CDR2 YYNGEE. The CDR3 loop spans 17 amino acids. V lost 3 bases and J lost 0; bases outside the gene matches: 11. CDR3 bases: TGTGCCAGCAGCGCCCCCAGGGGGGAGTTAGCTAACTATGGCTACACCTTC. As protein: CASSAPRGELANYGYTF.

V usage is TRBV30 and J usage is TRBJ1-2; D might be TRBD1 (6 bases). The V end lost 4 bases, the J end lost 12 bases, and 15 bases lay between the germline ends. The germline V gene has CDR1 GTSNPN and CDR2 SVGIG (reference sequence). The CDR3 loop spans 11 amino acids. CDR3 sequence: CAWMAGEGHTF. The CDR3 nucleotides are TGTGCCTGGATGGCAGGGGAAGGCCACACCTTC.

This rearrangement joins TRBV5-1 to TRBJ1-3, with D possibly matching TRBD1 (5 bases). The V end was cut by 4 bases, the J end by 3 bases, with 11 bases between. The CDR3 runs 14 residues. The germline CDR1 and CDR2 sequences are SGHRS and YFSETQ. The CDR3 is CASSAGGNGNTIYF. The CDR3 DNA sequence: TGCGCCAGCAGCGCGGGGGGGAATGGAAACACCATATATTTT.

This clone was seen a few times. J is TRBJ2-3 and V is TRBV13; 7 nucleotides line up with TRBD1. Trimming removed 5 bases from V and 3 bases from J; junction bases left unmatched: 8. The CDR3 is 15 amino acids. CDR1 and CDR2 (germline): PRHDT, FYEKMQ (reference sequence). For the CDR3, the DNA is TGTGCCAGCAGCATCAGACAGGGAACGACAGATACGCAGTATTTT. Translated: CASSIRQGTTDTQYF.

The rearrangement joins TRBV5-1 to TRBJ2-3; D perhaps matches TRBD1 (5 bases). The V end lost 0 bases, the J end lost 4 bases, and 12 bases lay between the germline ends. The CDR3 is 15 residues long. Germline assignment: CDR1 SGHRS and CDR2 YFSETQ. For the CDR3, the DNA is TGCGCCAGCAGCTTGGAAGGGGTAGGGTCAGATACGCAGTATTTT. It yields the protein CASSLEGVGSDTQYF. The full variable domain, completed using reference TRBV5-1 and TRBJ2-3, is KAGVTQTPRYLIKTRGQQVTLSCSPISGHRSVSWYQQTPGQGLQFLFEYFSETQRNKGNFPGRFSGRQFSNSRSEMNVSTLELGDSALYLCASSLEGVGSDTQYFGPGTRLTVL.

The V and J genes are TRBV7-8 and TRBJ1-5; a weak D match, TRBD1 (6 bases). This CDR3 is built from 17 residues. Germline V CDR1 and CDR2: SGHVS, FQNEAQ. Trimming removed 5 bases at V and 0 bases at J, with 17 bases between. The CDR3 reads CASSDNIQGYSNQPQHF. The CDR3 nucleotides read TGTGCCAGCAGCGACAATATACAGGGCTATAGCAATCAGCCCCAGCATTTT.

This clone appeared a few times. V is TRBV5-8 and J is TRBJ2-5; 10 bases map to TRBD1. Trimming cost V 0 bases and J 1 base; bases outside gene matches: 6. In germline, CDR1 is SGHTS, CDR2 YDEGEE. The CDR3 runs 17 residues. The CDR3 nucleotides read TGTGCCAGCAGCTTGGGGGACAGGGGAGAGTTCCAAGAGACCCAGTACTTC. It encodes CASSLGDRGEFQETQYF. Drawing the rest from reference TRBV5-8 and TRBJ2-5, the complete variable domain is EAGVTQSPTHLIKTRGQQATLRCSPISGHTSVYWYQQALGLGLQFLLWYDEGEERNRGNFPPRFSGRQFPNYSSELNVNALELEDSALYLCASSLGDRGEFQETQYFGPGTRLLVL.

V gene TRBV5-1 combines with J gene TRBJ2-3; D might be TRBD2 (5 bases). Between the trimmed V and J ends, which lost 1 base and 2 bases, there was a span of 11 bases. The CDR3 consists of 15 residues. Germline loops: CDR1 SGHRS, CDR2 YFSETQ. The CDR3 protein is CASSLPGKDTDTQYF. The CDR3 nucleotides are TGCGCCAGCAGCTTGCCGGGAAAGGACACAGATACGCAGTATTTT.

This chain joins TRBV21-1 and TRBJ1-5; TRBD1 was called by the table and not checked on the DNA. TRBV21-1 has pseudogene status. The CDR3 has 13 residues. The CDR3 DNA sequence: TGTGCCAGCAACCAGGGGTCTCATCAGCCCCAGCATTTT. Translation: CASNQGSHQPQHF.

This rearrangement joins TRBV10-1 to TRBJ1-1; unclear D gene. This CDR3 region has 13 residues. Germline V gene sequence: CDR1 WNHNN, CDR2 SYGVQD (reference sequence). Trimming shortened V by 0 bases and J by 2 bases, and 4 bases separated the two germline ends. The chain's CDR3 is CASSESLNTEAFF. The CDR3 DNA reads TGCGCCAGCAGTGAGTCCCTCAACACTGAAGCTTTCTTT.

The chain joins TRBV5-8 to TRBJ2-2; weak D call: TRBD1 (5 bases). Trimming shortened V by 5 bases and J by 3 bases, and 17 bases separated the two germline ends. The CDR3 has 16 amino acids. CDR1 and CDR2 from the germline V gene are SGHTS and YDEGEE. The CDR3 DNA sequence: TGTGCCAGCAGTAGGAGCCAGGGTTCCCACACCGGGGAGCTGTTTTTT. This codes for CASSRSQGSHTGELFF. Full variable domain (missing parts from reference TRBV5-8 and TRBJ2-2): EAGVTQSPTHLIKTRGQQATLRCSPISGHTSVYWYQQALGLGLQFLLWYDEGEERNRGNFPPRFSGRQFPNYSSELNVNALELEDSALYLCASSRSQGSHTGELFFGEGSRLTVL.

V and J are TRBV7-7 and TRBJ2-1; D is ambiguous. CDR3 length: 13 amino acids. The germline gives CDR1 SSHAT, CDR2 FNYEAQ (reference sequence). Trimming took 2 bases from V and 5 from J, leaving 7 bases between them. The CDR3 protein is CASSLRLHNEQFF. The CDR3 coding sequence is TGTGCCAGCAGCTTAAGACTCCACAATGAGCAGTTCTTC.

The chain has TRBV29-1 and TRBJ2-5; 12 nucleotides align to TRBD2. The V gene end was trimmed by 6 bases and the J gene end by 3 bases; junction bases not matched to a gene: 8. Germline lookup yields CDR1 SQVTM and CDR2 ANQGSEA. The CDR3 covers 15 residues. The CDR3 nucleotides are TGCAGCGTCAGAAGGACTAGCGGGGACGAAGAGACCCAGTACTTC. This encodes CSVRRTSGDEETQYF.

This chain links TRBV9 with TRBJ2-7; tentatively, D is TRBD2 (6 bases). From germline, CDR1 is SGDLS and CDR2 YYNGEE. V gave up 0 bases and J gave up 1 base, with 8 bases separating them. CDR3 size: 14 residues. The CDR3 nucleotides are TGTGCCAGCAGCGTAGCAGGGACTTCCTACGAGCAGTACTTC. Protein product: CASSVAGTSYEQYF.

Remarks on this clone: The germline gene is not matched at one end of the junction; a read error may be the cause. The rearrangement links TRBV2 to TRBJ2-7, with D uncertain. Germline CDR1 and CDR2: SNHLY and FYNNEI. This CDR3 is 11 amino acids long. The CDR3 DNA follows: TGTGCCAGCAGTGAAGGTGACTCCCCAGATTTC. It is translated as CASSEGDSPDF.

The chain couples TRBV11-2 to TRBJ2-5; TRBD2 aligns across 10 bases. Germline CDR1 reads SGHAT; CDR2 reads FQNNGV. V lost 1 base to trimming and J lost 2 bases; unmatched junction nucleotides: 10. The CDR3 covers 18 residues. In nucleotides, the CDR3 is TGTGCCAGCAGCTTAGCGTGGTCCGAGCGGGGGGGTCAAGAGACCCAGTACTTC. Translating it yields CASSLAWSERGGQETQYF.

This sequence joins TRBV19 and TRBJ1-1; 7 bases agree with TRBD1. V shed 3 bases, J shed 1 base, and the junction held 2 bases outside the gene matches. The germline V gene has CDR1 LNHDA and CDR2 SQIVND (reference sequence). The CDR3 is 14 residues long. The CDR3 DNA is TGTGCCAGTAGTATTTCAGGGGGGAACACTGAAGCTTTCTTT. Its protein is CASSISGGNTEAFF.

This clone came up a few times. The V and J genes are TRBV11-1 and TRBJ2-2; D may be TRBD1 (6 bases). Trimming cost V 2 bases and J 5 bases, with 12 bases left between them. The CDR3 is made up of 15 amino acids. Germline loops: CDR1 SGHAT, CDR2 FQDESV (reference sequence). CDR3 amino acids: CASSLWAGTTGELFF. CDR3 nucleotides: TGTGCCAGCAGCTTATGGGCAGGGACAACCGGGGAGCTGTTTTTT.

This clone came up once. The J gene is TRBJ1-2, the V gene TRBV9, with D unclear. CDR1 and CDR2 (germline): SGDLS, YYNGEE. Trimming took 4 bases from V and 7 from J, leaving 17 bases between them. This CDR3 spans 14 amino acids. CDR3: CASSPFLGGRGYTF. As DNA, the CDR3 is TGTGCCAGCAGCCCCTTTCTGGGCGGGCGTGGCTACACCTTC.

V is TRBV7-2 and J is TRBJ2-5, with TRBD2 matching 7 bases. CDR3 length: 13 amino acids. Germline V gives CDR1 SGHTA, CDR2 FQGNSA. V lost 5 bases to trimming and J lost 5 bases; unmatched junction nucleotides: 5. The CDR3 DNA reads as TGTGCCAGCAGCCGGCGGGGAGGGGAGACCCAGTACTTC. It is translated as CASSRRGGETQYF.

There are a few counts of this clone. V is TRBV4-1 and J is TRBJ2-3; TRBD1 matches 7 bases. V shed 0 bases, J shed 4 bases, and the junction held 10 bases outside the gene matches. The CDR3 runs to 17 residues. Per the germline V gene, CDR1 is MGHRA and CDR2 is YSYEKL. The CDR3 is CASSQEVSQGGADTQYF. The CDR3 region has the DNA TGCGCCAGCAGCCAAGAGGTGTCGCAAGGGGGCGCAGATACGCAGTATTTT.

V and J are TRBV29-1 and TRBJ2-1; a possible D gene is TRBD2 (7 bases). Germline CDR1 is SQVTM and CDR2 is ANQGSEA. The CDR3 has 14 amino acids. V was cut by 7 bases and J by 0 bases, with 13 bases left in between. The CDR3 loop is CSGRGGSSYNEQFF. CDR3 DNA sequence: TGCAGCGGGAGGGGGGGAAGCTCCTACAATGAGCAGTTCTTC.

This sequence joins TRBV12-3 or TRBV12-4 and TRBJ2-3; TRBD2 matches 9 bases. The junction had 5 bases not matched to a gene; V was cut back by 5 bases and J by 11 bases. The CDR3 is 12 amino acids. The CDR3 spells CASSRAGGLQYF. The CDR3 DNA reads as TGTGCCAGCAGTCGAGCGGGGGGCTTGCAGTATTTT.

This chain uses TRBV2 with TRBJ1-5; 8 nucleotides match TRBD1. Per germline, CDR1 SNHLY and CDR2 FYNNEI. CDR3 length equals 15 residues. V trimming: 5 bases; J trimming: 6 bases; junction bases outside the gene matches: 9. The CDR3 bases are TGTGCCAGCAGTTCTGAGTCAGGGGGCCGTCAGCCCCAGCATTTT. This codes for CASSSESGGRQPQHF.